These 28 T cell receptor beta chains were all obtained from the same sample, sequenced in a study of blood T cell repertoires in COVID-19. The repertoire was sequenced with immunoSEQ multiplex PCR; TCRdb's copy has only in-frame clones and lacks some. The repertoire holds some 250,000 clones, with roughly 90% as singletons. Specimen: peripheral blood. The receptors stem from a human donor in a cohort sampled during active COVID-19.

This clone is a singleton in its sample. V and J are TRBV6-2 or TRBV6-3 and TRBJ2-7, with TRBD2 matching 9 bases. V lost 2 bases, J lost 6 bases, and 8 bases stayed unmatched. CDR3 length: 15 amino acids. Germline CDR1 MNHEY, CDR2 SVGEGT. CDR3 in DNA: TGTGCCAGCAGTTACGGGGGCGGGGGGGCCGGCGAGCAGTACTTC. Translated, it gives CASSYGGGGAGEQYF.

The rearrangement joins TRBV10-3 to TRBJ2-5; TRBD1 aligns across 7 bases. The CDR3 totals 14 residues. In germline, CDR1 is ENHRY, CDR2 SYGVKD. V lost 7 bases to trimming and J lost 5 bases; unmatched junction nucleotides: 10. CDR3 amino acids: CAINQQGEKETQYF. CDR3 coding DNA: TGTGCCATCAACCAGCAGGGGGAGAAGGAGACCCAGTACTTC.

The V call is TRBV3-1 (or the pseudogene TRBV3-2), the J call TRBJ2-5; 13 nucleotides align to TRBD2. Per the germline V gene, CDR1 is LGHDT and CDR2 is YNNKEL (reference sequence). The CDR3 is 16 residues long. V was clipped by 5 bases and J by 1 base; unmatched bases: 4. CDR3 DNA sequence: TGTGCCAGCAGCTCGACTAGCGGGGGGTCCCAAGAGACCCAGTACTTC. Translation: CASSSTSGGSQETQYF.

The chain links TRBV7-8 to TRBJ2-7; TRBD1 might be the D (6 bases). V lost 6 bases and J 4 bases, leaving 10 bases between the germline ends. The V gene's germline CDR1 is SGHVS and CDR2 FQNEAQ. This CDR3 comprises 12 residues. The CDR3 spells CASRHGQYEQYF. CDR3 nucleotide sequence: TGTGCCAGCAGGCATGGACAGTACGAGCAGTACTTC.

The chain uses TRBV6-2 or TRBV6-3 and TRBJ2-6; D perhaps matches TRBD1 (7 bases). Germline-derived CDR1 and CDR2 are MNHEY and SVGEGT. The CDR3 length is 15 residues. The V end was cut by 5 bases, the J end by 2 bases, with 10 bases between. Here the CDR3 reads CASSLRGAGANVLTF. In DNA form, the CDR3 reads TGTGCCAGCAGTCTCAGGGGGGCTGGGGCCAACGTCCTGACTTTC.

CDR3 coding DNA: TGTGCCAGCAGCGGGGGCGGAGCGGGACAAGAGACCCAGTACTTC. This codes for CASSGGGAGQETQYF. The chain uses TRBV9 and TRBJ2-5; 7 positions agree with TRBD2. V gave up 3 bases and J gave up 2 bases; unmatched junction bases: 7. This CDR3 is built from 15 residues. CDR1 is SGDLS, CDR2 YYNGEE, per germline.

This chain uses TRBV5-6 with TRBJ2-7; 9 nucleotides line up with TRBD1. V lost 4 bases to trimming and J lost 4 bases; unmatched junction nucleotides: 3. The CDR3 contains 13 residues. Germline CDR1 and CDR2: SGHDT and YYEEEE. CDR3 DNA: TGTGCCAGCAGCGTGGACAGGGGTTACGAGCAGTACTTC. It encodes CASSVDRGYEQYF.

The genes are TRBV6-1 and TRBJ1-3, with 9 nucleotides matching TRBD1. This CDR3 contains 17 residues. J lost 0 bases, V lost 4 bases, and 7 bases had no gene match. Looked up from germline, CDR1 is MNHNS and CDR2 is SASEGT. CDR3 DNA sequence: TGTGCCAGCAGTGCGACAGGGGGGATTTTCTCTGGAAACACCATATATTTT. This gives the protein CASSATGGIFSGNTIYF.

The genes are TRBV27 and TRBJ2-7; maybe TRBD1 (6 bases). CDR3 length: 13 residues. Between the trimmed V and J ends, which lost 5 bases and 5 bases, there was a span of 13 bases. Germline V gene data show CDR1 as MNHEY and CDR2 as SMNVEV (reference sequence). CDR3 in DNA: TGTGCCAGCAGTATGACAGGTATCCACGAGCAGTACTTC. Its translation is CASSMTGIHEQYF.

The V call is TRBV6-2 or TRBV6-3, the J call TRBJ1-2; 10 positions match TRBD1. J was trimmed by 6 bases and V by 6 bases; bases with no gene match: 13. Germline V CDR1 and CDR2: MNHEY, SVGEGT. The CDR3 spans 16 residues. In nucleotides, the CDR3 is TGTGCCAGCAGCCGCGTCTCGGGGACAGGGGTGGATGGCTACACCTTC. Its protein is CASSRVSGTGVDGYTF.

This clone was counted only a few times. V gene TRBV5-1 combines with J gene TRBJ2-7; the D gene is possibly TRBD1 (7 bases). CDR1 SGHRS and CDR2 YFSETQ come from the germline V gene. The CDR3 runs to 16 residues. V was cut by 2 bases and J by 3 bases, with 18 bases left in between. The CDR3 protein is CASSFRAGQNYYEQYF. DNA for the CDR3: TGCGCCAGCAGCTTCCGGGCGGGACAGAACTACTACGAGCAGTACTTC.

CDR3 nucleotide sequence: TGTGCCAGCAGCGCTCGGGGGGGCTATAACACCGGGGAGCTGTTTTTT. This codes for CASSARGGYNTGELFF. The chain has TRBV9 and TRBJ2-2; 8 nucleotides agree with TRBD2. The V gene end was trimmed by 3 bases and the J gene end by 2 bases; junction bases not matched to a gene: 6. The CDR3 has 16 amino acids. Germline loops: CDR1 SGDLS, CDR2 YYNGEE.

The chain couples TRBV7-9 to TRBJ1-6, with D perhaps TRBD1 (6 bases). Germline loops: CDR1 SEHNR, CDR2 FQNEAQ (reference sequence). V was clipped by 3 bases and J by 7 bases, with 16 bases between them. The CDR3 loop spans 16 amino acids. The CDR3 DNA sequence: TGTGCCAGCAGCTTGGGCCCAATTCAGGGGAATTCACCCCTCCACTTT. Its translation: CASSLGPIQGNSPLHF.

The J gene is TRBJ1-2, the V gene TRBV29-1; D is uncertain. This CDR3 comprises 13 residues. Trimming took 2 bases from V and 5 from J, leaving 12 bases between them. Germline V lookup: CDR1 SQVTM, CDR2 ANQGSEA. The CDR3 sequence: CSVESGYFYGYTF. CDR3 nucleotide sequence: TGCAGCGTTGAAAGCGGATATTTTTATGGCTACACCTTC.

CDR3: CASSEPWDRDVEQYF. The DNA of the CDR3 is TGCGCCAGCAGTGAGCCATGGGACAGGGACGTCGAGCAGTACTTC. This sequence joins TRBV10-2 and TRBJ2-7; 9 positions agree with TRBD1. The germline V gene encodes CDR1 WSHSY and CDR2 SAAADI. CDR3 size: 15 residues. The junction had 8 bases not matched to a gene; V was cut back by 2 bases and J by 6 bases.

The chain recombines TRBV27 with TRBJ2-5; weak D call: TRBD2 (7 bases). V shed 5 bases and J shed 5 bases, with 21 bases lying between them. CDR1 is MNHEY and CDR2 is SMNVEV in the germline V gene (reference sequence). This CDR3 contains 16 residues. The CDR3: CASSPLLTGGRETQYF. Here the CDR3 DNA reads TGTGCCAGCAGTCCCCTCCTGACGGGGGGCCGGGAGACCCAGTACTTC.

The chain employs TRBV27 and TRBJ1-6; D ambiguous. V was shortened by 2 bases and J by 9 bases, with 5 bases between the two germline ends. Germline V gene lookup returns CDR1 MNHEY and CDR2 SMNVEV (reference sequence). This CDR3 is built from 12 residues. The CDR3 DNA sequence: TGTGCCAGCAGTTTAGCGAGTTCACCCCTCCACTTT. The encoded protein is CASSLASSPLHF.

The DNA for the CDR3 is TGTGCCACCTCACCCCGGTCCCAAGAGACCCAGTACTTC. This sequence encodes CATSPRSQETQYF. The chain employs TRBV10-3 and TRBJ2-5; D gene uncertain. V lost 10 bases to trimming and J lost 1 base, with 13 bases between them. The CDR3 is 13 amino acids. Germline CDR1 reads ENHRY; CDR2 reads SYGVKD.

The chain is built from TRBV11-2 and TRBJ1-2; maybe TRBD1 (6 bases). V shed 4 bases and J shed 4 bases, with 10 bases lying between them. The V gene's germline CDR1 is SGHAT and CDR2 FQNNGV. The CDR3 loop spans 13 amino acids. The CDR3 is CASSSGEGYGYTF. CDR3 DNA: TGTGCCAGCAGCTCAGGGGAGGGCTATGGCTACACCTTC.

The CDR3 loop is CASRFRKDTEAFF. The CDR3 DNA sequence: TGTGCCAGCCGTTTCAGGAAGGACACTGAAGCTTTCTTT. This rearrangement joins TRBV2 to TRBJ1-1; no reliable D call. The CDR3 runs to 13 residues. The V and J ends lost 8 bases and 3 bases respectively, with 13 bases between them. Germline CDR1 SNHLY, CDR2 FYNNEI.

The genes are TRBV2 and TRBJ1-2, with 9 bases fitting TRBD1. The germline CDR1 and CDR2 sequences are SNHLY and FYNNEI. The V gene end was trimmed by 9 bases and the J gene end by 1 base; junction bases not matched to a gene: 6. This CDR3 has 14 amino acids. Here the CDR3 DNA reads TGTGCCAGGCCGGGACAGGGTAATAACTATGGCTACACCTTC. Translated, it gives CARPGQGNNYGYTF.

The J gene is TRBJ1-4, the V gene TRBV28, with D maybe TRBD1 (6 bases). The V end lost 3 bases, the J end lost 7 bases, and 15 bases lay between the germline ends. CDR3 size: 15 residues. Germline V gene lookup returns CDR1 MDHEN and CDR2 SYDVKM. In nucleotides, the CDR3 is TGTGCCAGCAGTTTCTACGGCGGACAGAGTGAAAAACTGTTTTTT. This encodes CASSFYGGQSEKLFF.

The chain uses TRBV28 and TRBJ2-7; D unresolved. Trimming shortened V by 4 bases and J by 0 bases, and 16 bases separated the two germline ends. Germline V gene data show CDR1 as MDHEN and CDR2 as SYDVKM. This CDR3 is built from 16 residues. This CDR3 is CASSSLSKKSSYEQYF. Here the CDR3 DNA reads TGTGCCAGCAGTTCTCTGTCCAAAAAGAGCTCCTACGAGCAGTACTTC.

This chain links TRBV7-2 with TRBJ1-5; D is perhaps TRBD1 (5 bases). The germline V gene encodes CDR1 SGHTA and CDR2 FQGNSA. The CDR3 covers 18 residues. Deletions cut 1 base from V and 0 bases from J, with 16 bases between. The CDR3 nucleotides are TGTGCCAGCAGCTTAGTTGGGGGGGGAGGGATTAGCAATCAGCCCCAGCATTTT. It translates to CASSLVGGGGISNQPQHF. The whole variable domain, remainder taken from reference TRBV7-2 and TRBJ1-5, is GAGVSQSPSNKVTEKGKDVELRCDPISGHTALYWYRQSLGQGLEFLIYFQGNSAPDKSGLPSDRFSAERTGGSVSTLTIQRTQQEDSAVYLCASSLVGGGGISNQPQHFGDGTRLSIL.

This clone was seen a handful of times. This chain links TRBV18 with TRBJ2-7; 8 bases agree with TRBD1. V was pared by 4 bases and J by 3 bases, with 2 bases of the junction left unmatched. The CDR3 loop spans 13 amino acids. Germline CDR1 KGHSH, CDR2 LQKENI. The CDR3 spells CASSLGTGYEQYF. As DNA, the CDR3 is TGTGCCAGCTCACTTGGGACAGGCTACGAGCAGTACTTC.

The V and J genes are TRBV4-3 and TRBJ1-1; D remains unclear. The CDR3 spans 14 residues. Trimming removed 0 bases from V and 3 bases from J, with 8 bases in between. Germline V lookup: CDR1 LGHNA, CDR2 YSLEER. DNA for the CDR3: TGCGCCAGCAGCCAAGATTCTGGGCACACTGAAGCTTTCTTT. Amino acids: CASSQDSGHTEAFF.

CDR3 sequence reads: CASSLGPGQGQITNEKLFF. CDR3 nucleotides: TGTGCCAGCTCACTAGGACCCGGACAGGGGCAGATCACTAATGAAAAACTGTTTTTT. The chain is built from TRBV18 and TRBJ1-4; 9 bases map to TRBD1. The CDR3 has 19 amino acids. Looked up from germline, CDR1 is KGHSH and CDR2 is LQKENI. With V trimmed by 4 bases and J by 2 bases, 14 bases remained unmatched.

The CDR3 loop is CAISPRDIQETQYF. Written as DNA, the CDR3 is TGTGCCATCTCCCCCCGGGACATTCAAGAGACCCAGTACTTC. The chain joins TRBV10-3 to TRBJ2-5, with a tentative D call TRBD1 (6 bases). Germline V gene sequence: CDR1 ENHRY, CDR2 SYGVKD. Trimming shortened V by 8 bases and J by 2 bases, and 15 bases separated the two germline ends. This CDR3 comprises 14 residues.